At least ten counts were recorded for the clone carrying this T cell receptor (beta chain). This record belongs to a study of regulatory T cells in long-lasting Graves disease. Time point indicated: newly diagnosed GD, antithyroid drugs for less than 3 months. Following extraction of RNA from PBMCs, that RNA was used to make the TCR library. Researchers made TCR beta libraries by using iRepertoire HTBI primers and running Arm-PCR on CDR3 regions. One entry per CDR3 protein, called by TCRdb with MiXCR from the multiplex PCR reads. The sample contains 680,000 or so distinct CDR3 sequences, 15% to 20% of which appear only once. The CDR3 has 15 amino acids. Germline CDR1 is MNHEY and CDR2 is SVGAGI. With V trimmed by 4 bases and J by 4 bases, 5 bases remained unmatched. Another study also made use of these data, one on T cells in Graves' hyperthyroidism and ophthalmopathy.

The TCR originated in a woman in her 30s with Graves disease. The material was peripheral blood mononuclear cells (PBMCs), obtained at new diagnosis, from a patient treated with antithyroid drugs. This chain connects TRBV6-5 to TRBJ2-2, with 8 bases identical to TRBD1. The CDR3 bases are TGTGCCAGCAGTTCCAGACAGGGGCGCACCGGGGAGCTGTTTTTT. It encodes CASSSRQGRTGELFF.